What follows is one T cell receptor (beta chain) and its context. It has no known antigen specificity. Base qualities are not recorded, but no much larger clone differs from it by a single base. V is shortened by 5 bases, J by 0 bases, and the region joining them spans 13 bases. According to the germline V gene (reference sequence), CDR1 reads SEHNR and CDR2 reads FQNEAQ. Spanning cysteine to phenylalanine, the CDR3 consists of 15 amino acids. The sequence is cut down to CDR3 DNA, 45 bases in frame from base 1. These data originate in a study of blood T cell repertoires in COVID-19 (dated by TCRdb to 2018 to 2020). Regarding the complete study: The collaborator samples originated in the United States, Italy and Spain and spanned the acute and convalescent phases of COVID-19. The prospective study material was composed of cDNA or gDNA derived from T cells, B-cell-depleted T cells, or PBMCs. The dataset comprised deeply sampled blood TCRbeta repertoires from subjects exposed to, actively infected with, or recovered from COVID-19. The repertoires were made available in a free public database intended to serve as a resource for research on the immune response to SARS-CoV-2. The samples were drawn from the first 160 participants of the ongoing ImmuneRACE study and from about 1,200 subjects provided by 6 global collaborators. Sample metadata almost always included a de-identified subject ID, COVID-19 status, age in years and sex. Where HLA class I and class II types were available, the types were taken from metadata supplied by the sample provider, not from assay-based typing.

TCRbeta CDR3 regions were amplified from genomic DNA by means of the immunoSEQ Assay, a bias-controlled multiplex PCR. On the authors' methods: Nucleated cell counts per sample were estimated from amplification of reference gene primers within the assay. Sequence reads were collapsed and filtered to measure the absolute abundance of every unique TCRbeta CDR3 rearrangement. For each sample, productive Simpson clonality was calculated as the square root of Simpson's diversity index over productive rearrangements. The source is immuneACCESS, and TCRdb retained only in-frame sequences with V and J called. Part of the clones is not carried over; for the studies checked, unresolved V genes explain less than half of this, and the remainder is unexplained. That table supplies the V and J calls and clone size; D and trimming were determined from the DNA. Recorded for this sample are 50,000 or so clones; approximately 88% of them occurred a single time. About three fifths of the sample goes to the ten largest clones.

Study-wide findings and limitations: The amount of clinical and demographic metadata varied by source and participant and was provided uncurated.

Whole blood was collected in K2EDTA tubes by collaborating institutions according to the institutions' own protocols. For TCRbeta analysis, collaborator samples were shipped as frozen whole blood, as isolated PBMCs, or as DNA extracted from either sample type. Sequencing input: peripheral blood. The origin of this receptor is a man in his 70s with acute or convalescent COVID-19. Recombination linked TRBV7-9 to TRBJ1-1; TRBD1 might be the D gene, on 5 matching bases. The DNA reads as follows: TGTGCCAGCAGCCGGGGGGAACAAATGAACACTGAAGCTTTCTTT. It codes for CASSRGEQMNTEAFF.